Listed below are T cell receptor beta chains from one sample, sequenced in a study of control samples from healthy donors and cancer patients. TCRdb's copy holds only in-frame clones and misses some; the assay was immunoSEQ multiplex PCR. The sample lists over 200,000 clones, around 80% seen once, with 13% in the top ten. The sequenced sample was PBMCs. The receptor source for this set is a woman aged 55-75 years with lung cancer. CDR3s include the opening cysteine and the closing phenylalanine or tryptophan. D genes are given only for firm matches. Size is omitted from some rows. Given values are once, few, many or a class for expanded clones.

abundance,j_gene,v_gene,len,d_gene,CDR3aa,CDR3nt
-,TRBJ1-2,TRBV28,12,-,CASEATNYGYTF,TGTGCCAGCGAGGCCACTAACTATGGCTACACCTTC
-,TRBJ1-1,TRBV5-1,14,-,CASSFRTSNTEAFF,TGCGCCAGCAGCTTCCGGACGTCAAACACTGAAGCTTTCTTT
-,TRBJ1-4,TRBV7-9,13,-,CASSLSQLEKLFF,TGTGCCAGCAGCTTATCTCAACTTGAAAAACTGTTTTTT
few,TRBJ2-1,TRBV4-1,14,TRBD1,CASSLAGTGREQFF,TGCGCCAGCAGCCTCGCTGGGACAGGACGGGAGCAGTTCTTC
-,TRBJ2-7,TRBV11-2,14,-,CASSTIARLYEQYF,TGTGCCAGCAGCACCATCGCTAGATTATACGAGCAGTACTTC
-,TRBJ1-6,TRBV27,20,-,CASSLYATVLQSSYNSPLHF,TGTGCCAGCAGTTTATACGCGACAGTTTTGCAGAGCTCCTATAATTCACCCCTCCACTTT
-,TRBJ1-5,TRBV6-5,13,-,CASSYRAEEPQHF,TGTGCCAGCAGTTACCGGGCCGAGGAGCCCCAGCATTTT
-,TRBJ2-2,TRBV6-1,12,-,CASSFNTGELFF,TGTGCCAGCAGTTTCAACACCGGGGAGCTGTTTTTT
-,TRBJ1-1,TRBV11-3,14,-,CASSLNSMNTEAFF,TGTGCCAGCAGCTTGAACAGCATGAACACTGAAGCTTTCTTT
-,TRBJ1-1,TRBV7-9,11,-,CASSLEVEAFF,TGTGCCAGCAGTTTAGAAGTGGAGGCTTTCTTT
-,TRBJ1-2,TRBV19,14,-,CASSLDSWSYGYTF,TGTGCCAGTAGTCTCGACAGTTGGAGCTATGGCTACACCTTC
many,TRBJ2-1,TRBV18,15,TRBD2,CASSLTSGGYNEQFF,TGTGCCAGCTCACTTACTAGCGGGGGCTACAATGAGCAGTTCTTC
-,TRBJ1-2,TRBV7-8,16,-,CASIRGRGLPNYGYTF,TGTGCCAGCATACGGGGTCGGGGCCTTCCCAATTATGGCTACACCTTC
few,TRBJ1-4,TRBV5-1,15,TRBD1,CASSSEGGTNEKLFF,TGCGCCAGCAGCTCGGAAGGGGGCACTAATGAAAAACTGTTTTTT
-,TRBJ2-3,TRBV19,13,TRBD2,CASIRAGTDTQYF,TGTGCCAGTATTCGAGCGGGGACAGATACGCAGTATTTT
-,TRBJ2-2,TRBV5-1,13,-,CASSLLHTGELFF,TGCGCCAGCAGCTTGTTACACACCGGGGAGCTGTTTTTT
-,TRBJ1-4,TRBV2,15,-,CASLGLGTLNEKLFF,TGTGCCAGCCTCGGGTTGGGGACCCTAAATGAAAAACTGTTTTTT
-,TRBJ1-5,TRBV6-1,15,-,CASSEGLGGRQPQHF,TGTGCCAGCAGTGAAGGTCTGGGAGGAAGGCAGCCCCAGCATTTT
-,TRBJ1-5,TRBV28,15,TRBD1,CASTLQGMGNQPQHF,TGTGCCAGCACTCTACAGGGGATGGGCAATCAGCCCCAGCATTTT
-,TRBJ2-2,TRBV19,15,TRBD2,CASCGLALNTGELFF,TGTGCCAGTTGCGGACTAGCGCTGAACACCGGGGAGCTGTTTTTT
-,TRBJ1-5,TRBV2,16,-,CASSEALWGSNQPQHF,TGTGCCAGCAGTGAAGCGCTTTGGGGAAGCAATCAGCCCCAGCATTTT
-,TRBJ2-7,TRBV29-1,15,TRBD1,CSVAQGTVAYEGQYF,TGCAGCGTTGCACAGGGGACAGTTGCCTACGAAGGGCAGTACTTC
-,TRBJ2-7,TRBV6-6,15,TRBD2,CASMDGSTGGYEQYF,TGTGCCAGCATGGACGGATCGACGGGAGGATACGAGCAGTACTTC
few,TRBJ2-1,TRBV7-3,15,TRBD1,CASSLFGTGSNEQFF,TGTGCCAGCAGCTTATTCGGGACAGGGTCCAATGAGCAGTTCTTC